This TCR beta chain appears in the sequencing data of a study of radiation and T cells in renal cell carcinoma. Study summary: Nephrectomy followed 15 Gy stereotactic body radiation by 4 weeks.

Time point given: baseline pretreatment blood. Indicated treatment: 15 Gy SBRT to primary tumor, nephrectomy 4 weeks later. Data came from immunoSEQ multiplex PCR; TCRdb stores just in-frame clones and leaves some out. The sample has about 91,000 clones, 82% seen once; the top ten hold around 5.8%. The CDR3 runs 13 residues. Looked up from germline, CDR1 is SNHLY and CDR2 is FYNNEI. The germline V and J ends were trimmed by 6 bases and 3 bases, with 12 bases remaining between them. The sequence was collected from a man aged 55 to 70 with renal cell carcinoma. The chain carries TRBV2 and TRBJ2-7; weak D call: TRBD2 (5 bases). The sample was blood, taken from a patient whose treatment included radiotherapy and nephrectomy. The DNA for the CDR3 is TGTGCCAGCAGATACCTAGCAGACTACGAGCAGTACTTC. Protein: CASRYLADYEQYF.